The clone carrying this TCR beta chain was recorded a few times. Its antigen is unidentified. Possible read error: a much larger clone is one base away. The data were obtained in a study of T cells in Graves' hyperthyroidism and ophthalmopathy. Study observations and caveats: Most thyroid clonotypes expanded above 0.001 appeared in blood too.

Germline V gives CDR1 SGHRS, CDR2 YFSETQ. The V segment lost 7 bases and the J segment 10 bases; nucleotides outside the gene matches: 14. This CDR3 is 16 amino acids long. Using RNA transcripts as the source, TCR beta CDR3 regions were amplified. The TCR CDR3 first-round RT-PCR relied on the HTBI primer set. TCRdb re-called the multiplex PCR reads with MiXCR, one entry per CDR3 protein. Of under 400,000 distinct CDR3 sequences detected, roughly 15% appear once; the ten largest clones hold 15% to 20%. In the ophthalmopathy cohort, Clinical Activity Score was at least 3, NOSPECS grade at least 4, and duration under 3 months.

The receptor's source is a woman aged 60-75 years with Graves' ophthalmopathy. Sequencing was carried out using blood. The chain has TRBV5-1 and TRBJ2-3; 14 positions match TRBD2. CDR3 loop: CASGASTSGRAWAQYF. The DNA of the CDR3 is TGCGCCAGCGGGGCCTCGACTAGCGGGAGGGCTTGGGCGCAGTATTTT.